The clone carrying this TCR beta chain was counted at least ten times. Its antigen is not known. These data come from a study of T cell repertoires in cytomegalovirus infection. Study summary: Matching HLA type, along with CMV infection, was indicated by public TCR beta signatures.

TCRdb fed the reads into MiXCR, producing one record per CDR3 protein. The repertoire includes 480,000 or so distinct CDR3 sequences, about 11% of them detected once, and 10% sits in the top ten. The CDR3 runs to 16 residues. Per the germline V gene, CDR1 is MNHEY and CDR2 is SMNVEV (reference sequence). V was pared by 4 bases and J by 2 bases, with 9 bases of the junction left unmatched. Notes on the study in general: HLA-C-restricted CMV-specific TCR beta clonotypes were dominant in the ex vivo response.

The sequencing input was PBMCs. The V and J genes are TRBV27 and TRBJ1-1; TRBD1 aligns across 8 bases. This clonotype originated in a human donor in good health (CMV status not recorded). Some clones in this sample may be carry-over from other donors' samples. DNA of the CDR3: TGTGCCAGCAGTTCCGGGACAGGAACCCATAACACTGAAGCTTTCTTT. Encoded protein: CASSSGTGTHNTEAFF.